Listed here is a single T cell receptor beta chain. Its antigen is not identified. The data were obtained in a study of T cell repertoires in cytomegalovirus infection. Whole-study findings and limits: Individuals carrying CMV plus the relevant HLA were identified by cumulative frequency of public TCR beta families.

MiXCR, applied by TCRdb to the reads, yields one record per CDR3 protein. The sample consists of hundreds of thousands of distinct CDR3 sequences, roughly 9.3% of them appearing once. Source material: PBMCs. The sequence was collected from a human donor in good health (CMV status not recorded). Some clones in this sample may be carry-over from other donors' samples.

This CDR3 reads CASSIISGVYNEQFF. In DNA, the CDR3 is TGTGCCAGTAGTATAATCAGCGGGGTCTACAATGAGCAGTTCTTC. The chain links TRBV19 to TRBJ2-1; 7 nucleotides agree with TRBD2. The CDR3 is made up of 15 amino acids. V dropped 2 bases and J dropped 3; count of bases not matched to a gene: 4. Per germline, CDR1 LNHDA and CDR2 SQIVND (reference sequence).